Presented here are 20 T cell receptor beta chains from one specimen sequenced in a study of shared clonotypes between healthy human individuals. The method was immunoSEQ multiplex PCR; TCRdb's version includes in-frame clones alone and lacks a portion of them. The sample contains approximately 940,000 clones, 60% to 85% of which appear only once. Source material: memory CD4+ T cells sorted from blood. As to subset: CD45RA-negative fraction. Receptors were obtained from a man aged 18 to 29 in good health.

This chain links TRBV12-5 with TRBJ2-3; D tentatively reads TRBD1 or TRBD2 (5 bases each). Looked up from germline, CDR1 is LGHNT and CDR2 is FRNRAP. This CDR3 is built from 15 residues. Trimming took 5 bases from V and 0 from J, leaving 12 bases between them. The CDR3 coding sequence is TGTGCTAGTGGTGGCCGATGGGGGAGCACAGATACGCAGTATTTT. Amino acids: CASGGRWGSTDTQYF.

The chain has TRBV5-3 and TRBJ1-1; D remains unclear. TRBV5-3 is given ORF status, its function remaining uncertain. Trimming pared 8 bases from V and 1 base from J, leaving 9 bases between. The CDR3 consists of 12 residues. The CDR3: CASKTENTEAFF. CDR3 coding DNA: TGTGCCAGCAAGACGGAGAACACTGAAGCTTTCTTT.

This rearrangement joins TRBV4-1 to TRBJ1-2, with 8 bases aligning to TRBD1. The CDR3 totals 19 residues. CDR1 and CDR2 from the germline V gene are MGHRA and YSYEKL. The V segment lost 4 bases and the J segment 6 bases; nucleotides outside the gene matches: 22. The CDR3 nucleotides are TGCGCCAGCAGCCCTACAGAGGGGACAGGTACATTGAGGAAAGATGGCTACACCTTC. It yields the protein CASSPTEGTGTLRKDGYTF.

This rearrangement joins TRBV5-6 to TRBJ1-2; 7 nucleotides agree with TRBD1. This CDR3 region has 14 residues. Germline-derived CDR1 and CDR2 are SGHDT and YYEEEE. Losses at the gene ends were 4 bases for V and 0 bases for J; bases not matched to a gene: 3. CDR3 residues: CASSPQGTNYGYTF. DNA for the CDR3: TGTGCCAGCAGCCCACAGGGGACTAACTATGGCTACACCTTC.

This rearrangement joins TRBV5-4 to TRBJ1-2; 7 bases map to TRBD1. CDR1 and CDR2 (germline): SGHNT, YYREEE (reference sequence). The CDR3 runs to 13 residues. Trimming cost V 2 bases and J 5 bases; bases outside gene matches: 3. The CDR3 region has the DNA TGTGCCAGCAGCTTAGGACAGGTTTATGGCTACACCTTC. This encodes CASSLGQVYGYTF.

This clone was found a few times. V usage is TRBV4-2 and J usage is TRBJ2-3; D possibly corresponds to TRBD1 (5 bases). The germline V and J ends were trimmed by 0 bases and 9 bases, with 10 bases remaining between them. CDR3 length: 13 residues. Germline V gene lookup returns CDR1 LGHNA and CDR2 YNFKEQ. The CDR3 bases are TGTGCCAGCAGCCAAGATAGGTACAGGACGCAGTATTTT. It encodes CASSQDRYRTQYF.

The V and J genes are TRBV11-2 and TRBJ2-1; 13 bases align to TRBD2. This CDR3 comprises 16 residues. After removal of 5 bases from V and 6 bases from J, the junction contained 7 bases not matched to a gene. Germline V lookup: CDR1 SGHAT, CDR2 FQNNGV. The CDR3 nucleotides read TGTGCCAGCAGCCCAGAACTAGCGGGAGGGCTCAATGAGCAGTTCTTC. It codes for CASSPELAGGLNEQFF.

The chain joins TRBV28 to TRBJ1-1, with a possible D match to TRBD1 (5 bases). The germline V gene has CDR1 MDHEN and CDR2 SYDVKM. V gave up 2 bases and J gave up 7 bases, with 17 bases separating them. The CDR3 has 15 amino acids. Written as DNA, the CDR3 is TGTGCCAGCAGTTTAGCTTCCAAGGCCCAGGGTGAAGCTTTCTTT. As protein: CASSLASKAQGEAFF.

V is TRBV30 and J is TRBJ2-1, with TRBD2 matching over 15 bases. The junction had 5 bases not matched to a gene; V was cut back by 1 base and J by 10 bases. Germline V CDR1 and CDR2: GTSNPN, SVGIG (reference sequence). CDR3 size: 15 residues. The CDR3 DNA reads as TGTGCCTGGAGTGGGGGACTAGCGGGAGGAAGCGAGCAGTTCTTC. This translates into CAWSGGLAGGSEQFF.

This chain joins TRBV2 and TRBJ1-5, with D possibly matching TRBD1 (6 bases). CDR1 is SNHLY and CDR2 is FYNNEI in the germline V gene. Trimming removed 6 bases at V and 4 bases at J, with 25 bases between. The length of the CDR3 is 18 residues. The CDR3 region is CASSDGGQLILRNQPQHF. CDR3 sequence (DNA): TGTGCCAGCAGCGACGGTGGACAGTTAATTTTGCGGAATCAGCCCCAGCATTTT.

The chain links TRBV2 to TRBJ1-1; D perhaps matches TRBD1 (5 bases). The CDR3 loop spans 12 amino acids. From germline, CDR1 is SNHLY and CDR2 FYNNEI. Trimming shortened V by 7 bases and J by 4 bases, and 10 bases separated the two germline ends. The CDR3 region is CASTLGTTEAFF. Here the CDR3 DNA reads TGTGCCAGCACCCTGGGGACCACTGAAGCTTTCTTT.

This chain links TRBV7-2 with TRBJ2-1; possible D gene TRBD2, 6 bases. Trimming took 0 bases from V and 0 from J, leaving 9 bases between them. The length of the CDR3 is 16 residues. CDR1 is SGHTA, CDR2 FQGNSA, per germline. CDR3 DNA: TGTGCCAGCAGCTTAGCCCACGGGAGCTCCTACAATGAGCAGTTCTTC. Amino acid sequence: CASSLAHGSSYNEQFF.

The chain couples TRBV11-2 to TRBJ2-2; possibly TRBD1 for D (6 bases). Trimming took off 6 bases at V and 4 bases at J, with 12 bases between the two ends. The CDR3 consists of 14 residues. In germline, CDR1 is SGHAT, CDR2 FQNNGV. The CDR3 here is CASRGQTITGELFF. The CDR3 DNA sequence: TGTGCCAGCAGAGGACAGACTATCACCGGGGAGCTGTTTTTT.

The V call is TRBV6-1, the J call TRBJ1-2; the D is unclear. In germline, CDR1 is MNHNS, CDR2 SASEGT. CDR3 length equals 14 residues. V dropped 1 base and J dropped 8 bases, with 14 bases sitting between them. CDR3 nucleotide sequence: TGTGCCAGCAGTGAAGGAGGAAGGGCCCACGGCTACACCTTC. Translating it yields CASSEGGRAHGYTF.

The rearrangement joins TRBV5-1 to TRBJ1-4; no reliable D call. The V end lost 2 bases, the J end lost 7 bases, and 12 bases lay between the germline ends. The CDR3 consists of 14 residues. Germline assignment: CDR1 SGHRS and CDR2 YFSETQ. The CDR3: CASSFSRPGEKLFF. The CDR3 DNA follows: TGCGCCAGCAGCTTTTCCAGGCCGGGTGAAAAACTGTTTTTT.

The rearrangement joins TRBV29-1 to TRBJ2-7, with 11 bases that match TRBD2. The V segment lost 5 bases and the J segment 0 bases; nucleotides outside the gene matches: 6. The CDR3 covers 15 residues. Germline V gene sequence: CDR1 SQVTM, CDR2 ANQGSEA. The CDR3 reads CSVISGLAGSYEQYF. The CDR3 bases are TGCAGCGTTATCAGTGGACTAGCGGGCTCCTACGAGCAGTACTTC.

This rearrangement joins TRBV7-2 to TRBJ2-1; 7 nucleotides agree with TRBD1. The trim removed 1 base at V and 6 bases at J, leaving 3 bases unmatched. Germline loops: CDR1 SGHTA, CDR2 FQGNSA. This CDR3 comprises 14 residues. CDR3 residues: CASSLVHRGNEQFF. The CDR3, as DNA: TGTGCCAGCAGCTTAGTTCACAGGGGCAATGAGCAGTTCTTC. Filled out from reference TRBV7-2 and TRBJ2-1, the complete variable domain reads GAGVSQSPSNKVTEKGKDVELRCDPISGHTALYWYRQSLGQGLEFLIYFQGNSAPDKSGLPSDRFSAERTGGSVSTLTIQRTQQEDSAVYLCASSLVHRGNEQFFGPGTRLTVL.

This chain links TRBV30 with TRBJ2-1, with 7 nucleotides matching TRBD1. Germline CDR1 reads GTSNPN; CDR2 reads SVGIG (reference sequence). The ends lost 3 bases at V and 0 bases at J; junction bases unmatched: 5. The CDR3 runs to 15 residues. This chain's CDR3 is CAWRDNRGSYNEQFF. CDR3 DNA sequence: TGTGCCTGGAGAGACAACAGGGGCTCCTACAATGAGCAGTTCTTC. Variable domain in full (rest from reference TRBV30 and TRBJ2-1): SQTIHQWPATLVQPVGSPLSLECTVEGTSNPNLYWYRQAAGRGLQLLFYSVGIGQISSEVPQNLSASRPQDRQFILSSKKLLLSDSGFYLCAWRDNRGSYNEQFFGPGTRLTVL.

This clone was detected only a few times. The chain combines TRBV28 with TRBJ2-4; D is perhaps TRBD1 or TRBD2 (6 bases each). Germline loops: CDR1 MDHEN, CDR2 SYDVKM. Trimming removed 5 bases from V and 4 bases from J, with 15 bases in between. This CDR3 is built from 15 residues. The chain's CDR3 is CASSPPGASKNIQYF. The DNA of the CDR3 is TGTGCCAGCAGTCCCCCGGGGGCGTCTAAAAACATTCAGTACTTC. The variable domain in full, completed from reference TRBV28 and TRBJ2-4, reads DVKVTQSSRYLVKRTGEKVFLECVQDMDHENMFWYRQDPGLGLRLIYFSYDVKMKEKGDIPEGYSVSREKKERFSLILESASTNQTSMYLCASSPPGASKNIQYFGAGTRLSVL.

This chain links TRBV4-3 with TRBJ2-7, with D possibly called TRBD1 or TRBD2 (5 bases each). The CDR3 runs 14 residues. The V gene's germline CDR1 is LGHNA and CDR2 YSLEER. Trimming shortened V by 4 bases and J by 2 bases, and 12 bases separated the two germline ends. CDR3 loop: CASSLRDGTYEQYF. CDR3 sequence (DNA): TGCGCCAGCAGCCTCCGGGACGGAACCTACGAGCAGTACTTC.